The 29 T cell receptor beta chains below were found in one sample sequenced in a study of neurological immune-mediated disorders (dated by TCRdb to the late 2010s). The receptor library was made with 5' RACE. The sequencer listed for this sample is Illumina HiSeq 2500. The public reads were run again by TCRdb, first through fastp at Q25 and then through MiXCR, and only productive beta chains were kept. Entries are consolidated by CDR3 protein sequence, retaining the most common genes and DNA. The sample table lists approximately 30,000 distinct CDR3 sequences, 20% to 25% of them with a count of one. The ten top clones hold more than 15% of the sample. What was sequenced was PBMCs. These receptors all stem from a woman aged 60 to 75 in good health.

This clonotype came up many times. J is TRBJ1-1 and V is TRBV18; possible D gene TRBD1, 5 bases. The CDR3 length is 14 residues. V was shortened by 4 bases and J by 4 bases, with 13 bases between the two germline ends. The germline V gene encodes CDR1 KGHSH and CDR2 LQKENI. Here the CDR3 reads CASSRIGEGTEAFF. CDR3 bases: TGTGCCAGCTCACGTATAGGGGAGGGCACTGAAGCTTTCTTT.

This clonotype was observed many times. V gene TRBV5-1 combines with J gene TRBJ2-3, with D possibly matching TRBD2 (5 bases). Trimming cost V 0 bases and J 2 bases, with 16 bases left between them. CDR3 length: 17 amino acids. Germline CDR1 SGHRS, CDR2 YFSETQ. The CDR3 DNA reads TGCGCCAGCAGCTTGGCCTTGACGCTAGCCAACACAGATACGCAGTATTTT. Translated: CASSLALTLANTDTQYF. Combining the CDR3 with reference TRBV5-1 and TRBJ2-3 gives the whole variable domain KAGVTQTPRYLIKTRGQQVTLSCSPISGHRSVSWYQQTPGQGLQFLFEYFSETQRNKGNFPGRFSGRQFSNSRSEMNVSTLELGDSALYLCASSLALTLANTDTQYFGPGTRLTVL.

Ten or more counts support this clonotype. V is TRBV7-2 and J is TRBJ2-5; D may be TRBD1 or TRBD2 (5 bases each). V lost 2 bases and J lost 5, with 9 bases in between. CDR1 is SGHTA, CDR2 FQGNSA, per germline. This CDR3 comprises 13 residues. The CDR3 coding sequence is TGTGCCAGCAGCTTATGGGGGACCGAGACCCAGTACTTC. This sequence encodes CASSLWGTETQYF.

This clonotype has ten or more counts. V usage is TRBV7-2 and J usage is TRBJ1-5; D is undetermined. V dropped 5 bases and J dropped 1 base, with 3 bases sitting between them. CDR1 and CDR2 (germline): SGHTA, FQGNSA. This CDR3 has 12 residues. This chain's CDR3 is CASSISNQPQHF. The CDR3, as DNA: TGTGCCAGCAGCATAAGCAATCAGCCCCAGCATTTT.

This clonotype was seen many times. The J gene is TRBJ2-5, the V gene TRBV7-2, with TRBD2 identical over 10 bases. With 5 bases clipped from V and 4 bases from J, the junction kept 7 bases outside the gene matches. CDR1 SGHTA and CDR2 FQGNSA come from the germline V gene. CDR3 size: 15 residues. CDR3 DNA sequence: TGTGCCAGCAGCCTGCGACTAGCGGGTGTAGAGACCCAGTACTTC. Translating it yields CASSLRLAGVETQYF.

V usage is TRBV28 and J usage is TRBJ1-5; D perhaps matches TRBD1 (5 bases). The CDR3 totals 12 residues. V shed 9 bases and J shed 4 bases, with 10 bases lying between them. The germline gives CDR1 MDHEN, CDR2 SYDVKM. The CDR3 is CASMQGNQPQHF. In nucleotides, the CDR3 is TGTGCCAGTATGCAGGGTAATCAGCCCCAGCATTTT.

Notes on this clonotype: An end of the junction does not agree with germline; a read error may underlie this. The rearrangement joins TRBV7-2 to TRBJ2-3, with a possible D match to TRBD2 (5 bases). The CDR3 is 16 residues long. In germline, CDR1 is SGHTA, CDR2 FQGNSA. CDR3 in amino acids: CTSSLEERYLTDTQYF. In DNA, the CDR3 is TGTACCAGCAGCTTAGAGGAGCGGTATCTCACGGATACCCAGTATTTT.

The J gene is TRBJ1-5, the V gene TRBV28, with D unclear. This CDR3 region has 14 residues. The germline gives CDR1 MDHEN, CDR2 SYDVKM. V lost 3 bases, J lost 7 bases, and 13 bases lay in between. CDR3 coding DNA: TGTGCCAGCAGTTTCCCGGGGTCAGAACAGCCCCAGCATTTT. It codes for CASSFPGSEQPQHF.

This clonotype was detected many times. The chain couples TRBV5-1 to TRBJ2-5; tentatively, D is TRBD2 (6 bases). CDR3 length equals 15 residues. Trimming removed 4 bases from V and 1 base from J, with 14 bases in between. Germline V gene lookup returns CDR1 SGHRS and CDR2 YFSETQ. CDR3 in DNA: TGCGCCAGCAGCGATACCTCGGGACTCCAAGAGACCCAGTACTTC. It translates to CASSDTSGLQETQYF.

In its sample, this clonotype was seen many times. The chain couples TRBV29-1 to TRBJ2-1, with 13 bases matching TRBD2. The CDR3 is made up of 21 amino acids. The V gene's germline CDR1 is SQVTM and CDR2 ANQGSEA. Trimming removed 6 bases from V and 10 bases from J; junction bases left unmatched: 30. The DNA of the CDR3 is TGCAGCGTGAGGGGAAGGAGGAGGGGGCAACGGACTAGCGGGAGTCTACGGGAGCAGTTCTTC. Residues: CSVRGRRRGQRTSGSLREQFF.

This clonotype appeared many times. The chain carries TRBV5-1 and TRBJ2-5; D might be TRBD1 (5 bases). This CDR3 comprises 15 residues. The germline V gene encodes CDR1 SGHRS and CDR2 YFSETQ. V shed 4 bases and J shed 1 base, with 14 bases lying between them. CDR3 DNA sequence: TGCGCCAGCAGCCCTGGACGCCAGGGCCAAGAGACCCAGTACTTC. The encoded protein is CASSPGRQGQETQYF.

This clonotype was detected ten times or more. V usage is TRBV25-1 and J usage is TRBJ2-2, with unresolved D. Germline V gene data show CDR1 as MGHDK and CDR2 as SYGVNS. CDR3 size: 13 residues. V dropped 5 bases and J dropped 1 base, with 5 bases sitting between them. The CDR3 coding sequence is TGTGCCAGCAGTCCACTGAACACCGGGGAGCTGTTTTTT. Its protein product is CASSPLNTGELFF.

This clonotype was detected a few times. A read error is possible here, since a much larger clone lies one base away. The J gene is TRBJ2-5, the V gene TRBV27; D uncertain. Looked up from germline, CDR1 is MNHEY and CDR2 is SMNVEV (reference sequence). The CDR3 is 13 residues long. The CDR3 sequence is CASRQDPQETRYF. The CDR3 DNA reads TGTGCCAGCAGGCAGGACCCCCAAGAGACCCGGTACTTC.

This clonotype was detected ten times or more. CDR3 protein: CASGKREGSYNEQFF. For the CDR3, the DNA is TGTGCCAGCGGAAAGCGGGAGGGCTCCTACAATGAGCAGTTCTTC. The rearrangement uses TRBV6-2 or TRBV6-3 and TRBJ2-1, with TRBD2 matching 10 bases. Germline V gene lookup returns CDR1 MNHEY and CDR2 SVGEGT. V lost 8 bases and J lost 0; bases outside the gene matches: 4. The CDR3 consists of 15 residues.

CDR3 sequence reads: CASSQGLGSVYEQYF. The CDR3 coding sequence is TGCGCCAGCAGCCAAGGTCTAGGGTCCGTCTACGAGCAGTACTTC. This chain connects TRBV4-1 to TRBJ2-7; D is unclear. Trimming cost V 1 base and J 3 bases, with 13 bases left between them. The CDR3 totals 15 residues. Germline V gene sequence: CDR1 MGHRA, CDR2 YSYEKL.

This clonotype was picked up many times. V is TRBV11-2 and J is TRBJ2-7, with a tentative D call TRBD1 (5 bases). This CDR3 region has 14 residues. Germline V gives CDR1 SGHAT, CDR2 FQNNGV. V was shortened by 0 bases and J by 6 bases, with 12 bases between the two germline ends. Here the CDR3 reads CASSLDKGHGEQYF. Here the CDR3 DNA reads TGTGCCAGCAGCTTAGACAAGGGGCACGGCGAGCAGTACTTC.

This clonotype was seen ten or more times. The gene calls are TRBV5-1 and TRBJ2-3; the D is unclear. This CDR3 has 12 amino acids. Germline values: CDR1 SGHRS, CDR2 YFSETQ. Deletions cut 4 bases from V and 6 bases from J, with 9 bases between. The CDR3 here is CASSRSRDTQYF. The CDR3 DNA reads TGCGCCAGCAGCCGAAGCAGGGATACGCAGTATTTT.

This clonotype has a count of ten or more. The chain has TRBV5-1 and TRBJ2-7; no definite D call. Germline loops: CDR1 SGHRS, CDR2 YFSETQ. The V end lost 4 bases, the J end lost 1 base, and 15 bases lay between the germline ends. The CDR3 sequence is 15 residues long. For the CDR3, the DNA is TGCGCCAGCAGCCCCCTCTTAGATTATTCCTACGAGCAGTACTTC. Its translation: CASSPLLDYSYEQYF.

This clonotype was found many times. DNA for the CDR3: TGTGCCACCAGCAGAGATACCTATATGAACGTCGATACGCAGTATTTT. Its translation is CATSRDTYMNVDTQYF. V and J are TRBV15 and TRBJ2-3; D call uncertain. The CDR3 contains 16 residues. V was pared by 0 bases and J by 6 bases, with 16 bases between. Germline loops: CDR1 LNHNV, CDR2 YYDKDF (reference sequence).

V is TRBV5-1 and J is TRBJ2-5; 7 bases agree with TRBD2. CDR3 length: 14 residues. The V and J ends lost 1 base and 3 bases, in that order; junction bases with no gene match: 3. Germline loops: CDR1 SGHRS, CDR2 YFSETQ. The CDR3 reads CASSLLLAEETQYF. The CDR3 coding sequence is TGCGCCAGCAGCTTGCTCCTAGCGGAAGAGACCCAGTACTTC.

This chain connects TRBV29-1 to TRBJ2-3; the D is unclear. Germline V lookup: CDR1 SQVTM, CDR2 ANQGSEA. The germline V and J ends were trimmed by 3 bases and 5 bases, with 9 bases remaining between them. This CDR3 has 12 amino acids. CDR3: CSVDFQGDTQYF. The DNA of the CDR3 is TGCAGCGTTGATTTTCAAGGAGATACGCAGTATTTT.

This clonotype showed up many times. The rearrangement uses TRBV5-1 and TRBJ2-7, with TRBD1 identical over 11 bases. The trim removed 4 bases at V and 6 bases at J, leaving 3 bases unmatched. There are 13 residues in the CDR3. Per the germline V gene, CDR1 is SGHRS and CDR2 is YFSETQ. The CDR3 nucleotides read TGCGCCAGCAGCGACGGGACAGGGGGCGAGCAGTACTTC. It yields the protein CASSDGTGGEQYF.

This clonotype was observed many times. The chain has TRBV18 and TRBJ2-3; 7 nucleotides match TRBD1. The CDR3 is 15 amino acids. Germline trimming cut 3 bases from V and 1 base from J; bases unmatched to any gene: 4. Germline loops: CDR1 KGHSH, CDR2 LQKENI. The CDR3 coding sequence is TGTGCCAGCTCACCGACAGGGACCCGCACAGATACGCAGTATTTT. As protein: CASSPTGTRTDTQYF.

This clonotype was seen repeatedly, ten times or more. This could be a read error, since a much larger clone is one nucleotide away. The V and J genes are TRBV20-1 and TRBJ1-2; D remains ambiguous. Germline CDR1 and CDR2: DFQATT and SNEGSKA (reference sequence). The ends were cut back, 1 base at V and 3 bases at J, with 12 bases in the middle. CDR3 size: 14 residues. CDR3 DNA: TGCAGTGCTAGAGTAGGAGGGCTTGACTATGGCTACACCTTC. Translating it yields CSARVGGLDYGYTF.

The table lists this clonotype with many counts. This sequence joins TRBV20-1 and TRBJ2-7, with 9 bases identical to TRBD1. Trimming removed 0 bases from V and 0 bases from J; junction bases left unmatched: 9. Germline values: CDR1 DFQATT, CDR2 SNEGSKA (reference sequence). The CDR3 extends over 17 amino acids. CDR3 DNA sequence: TGCAGTGCTAGAGATATTTATGGGACAGGGAGCTCCTACGAGCAGTACTTC. It is translated as CSARDIYGTGSSYEQYF.

Ten or more counts support this clonotype. This rearrangement joins TRBV5-1 to TRBJ2-7, with 8 nucleotides matching TRBD2. V lost 4 bases to trimming and J lost 4 bases; unmatched junction nucleotides: 16. Germline CDR1 is SGHRS and CDR2 is YFSETQ. There are 17 residues in the CDR3. The CDR3 DNA is TGCGCCAGCAGCCACCCTCGGGGGGGCCGCCAACCTTACGAGCAGTACTTC. Its protein is CASSHPRGGRQPYEQYF. The variable domain in full, completed from reference TRBV5-1 and TRBJ2-7, reads KAGVTQTPRYLIKTRGQQVTLSCSPISGHRSVSWYQQTPGQGLQFLFEYFSETQRNKGNFPGRFSGRQFSNSRSEMNVSTLELGDSALYLCASSHPRGGRQPYEQYFGPGTRLTVT.

The chain uses TRBV6-5 and TRBJ1-4, with TRBD1 matching 7 bases. Germline lookup yields CDR1 MNHEY and CDR2 SVGAGI. CDR3 size: 14 residues. V gave up 6 bases and J gave up 3 bases; unmatched junction bases: 4. As DNA, the CDR3 is TGTGCCAGCAGGTACAGGGGACCTAATGAAAAACTGTTTTTT. It yields the protein CASRYRGPNEKLFF.

This sequence joins TRBV24-1 and TRBJ2-6; D is perhaps TRBD1 (5 bases). The germline gives CDR1 KGHDR, CDR2 SFDVKD. Trimming removed 6 bases at V and 0 bases at J, with 8 bases between. This CDR3 spans 15 amino acids. For the CDR3, the DNA is TGTGCCACCAGTAAGGGGTACTCTGGGGCCAACGTCCTGACTTTC. Protein product: CATSKGYSGANVLTF.

The chain joins TRBV9 to TRBJ2-7; no firm D call. The CDR3 runs 13 residues. Trimming removed 8 bases at V and 2 bases at J, with 14 bases between. The V gene's germline CDR1 is SGDLS and CDR2 YYNGEE. DNA of the CDR3: TGTGCCAGTAGCCCTGAGTCGGCCTACGAGCAGTACTTC. Translating it yields CASSPESAYEQYF.